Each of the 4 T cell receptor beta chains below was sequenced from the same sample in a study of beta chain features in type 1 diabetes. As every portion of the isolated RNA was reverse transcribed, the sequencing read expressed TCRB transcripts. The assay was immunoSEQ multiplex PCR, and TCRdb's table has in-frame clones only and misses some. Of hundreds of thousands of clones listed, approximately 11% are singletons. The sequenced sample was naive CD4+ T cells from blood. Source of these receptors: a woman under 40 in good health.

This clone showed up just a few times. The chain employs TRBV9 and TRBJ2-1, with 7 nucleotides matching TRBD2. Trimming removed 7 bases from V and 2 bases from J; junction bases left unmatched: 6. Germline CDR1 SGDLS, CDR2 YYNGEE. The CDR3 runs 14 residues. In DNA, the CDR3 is TGTGCCAGCGCCCCGACTAGCCCCTACAATGAGCAGTTCTTC. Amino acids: CASAPTSPYNEQFF. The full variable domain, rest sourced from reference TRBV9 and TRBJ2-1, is DSGVTQTPKHLITATGQRVTLRCSPRSGDLSVYWYQQSLDQGLQFLIQYYNGEERAKGNILERFSAQQFPDLHSELNLSSLELGDSALYFCASAPTSPYNEQFFGPGTRLTVL.

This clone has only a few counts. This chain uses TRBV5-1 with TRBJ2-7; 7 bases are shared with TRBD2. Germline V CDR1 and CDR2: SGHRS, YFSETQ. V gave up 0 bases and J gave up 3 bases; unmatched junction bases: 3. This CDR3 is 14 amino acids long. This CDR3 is CASSLVLADYEQYF. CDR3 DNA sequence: TGCGCCAGCAGCTTGGTTCTAGCGGACTACGAGCAGTACTTC.

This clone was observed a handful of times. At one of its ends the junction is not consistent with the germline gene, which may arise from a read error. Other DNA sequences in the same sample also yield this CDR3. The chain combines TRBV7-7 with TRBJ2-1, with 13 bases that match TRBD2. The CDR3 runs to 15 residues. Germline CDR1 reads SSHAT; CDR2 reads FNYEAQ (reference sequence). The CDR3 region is CASSLGLAGDNEQFF. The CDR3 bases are TGTGCTAGCAGCTTAGGACTAGCGGGAGACAATGAGCAGTTCTTC.

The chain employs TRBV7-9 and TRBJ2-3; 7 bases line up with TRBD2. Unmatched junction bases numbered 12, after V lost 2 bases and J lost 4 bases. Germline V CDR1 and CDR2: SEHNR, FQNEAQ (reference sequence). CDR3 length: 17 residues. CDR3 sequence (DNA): TGTGCCAGCAGCTTAAGGTGGGAGGGCTTAGTCGCAGATACGCAGTATTTT. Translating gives CASSLRWEGLVADTQYF.